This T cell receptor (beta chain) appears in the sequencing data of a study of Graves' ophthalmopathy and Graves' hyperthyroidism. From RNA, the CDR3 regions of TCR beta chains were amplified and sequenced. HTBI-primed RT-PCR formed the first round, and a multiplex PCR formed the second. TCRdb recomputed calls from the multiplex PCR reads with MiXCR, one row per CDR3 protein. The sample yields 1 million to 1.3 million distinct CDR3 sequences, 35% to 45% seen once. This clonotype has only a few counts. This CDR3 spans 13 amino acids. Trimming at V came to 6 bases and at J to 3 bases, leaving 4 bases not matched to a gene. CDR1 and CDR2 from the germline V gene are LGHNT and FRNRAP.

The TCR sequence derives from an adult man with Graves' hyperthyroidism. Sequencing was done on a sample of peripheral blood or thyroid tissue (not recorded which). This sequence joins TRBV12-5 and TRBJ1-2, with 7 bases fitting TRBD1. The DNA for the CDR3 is TGTGCTAGTGGAAACGACAGGGACTATGGCTACACCTTC. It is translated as CASGNDRDYGYTF.